This T cell receptor beta chain emerged from a study of blood T cell repertoires in COVID-19. Study-level information: Sites across the United States, Italy and Spain contributed samples from acute and convalescent COVID-19. T cells, B-cell-depleted T cells, or PBMCs supplied cDNA or gDNA.

Methods used by the authors: The assay estimated nucleated cells by amplifying reference gene primers. This table comes from immunoSEQ multiplex PCR, and its TCRdb copy is limited to in-frame clones, with some not included. V and J calls and clone size are those listed in that table; D and trimming were worked out from the DNA. This table holds some 350,000 clones, around 91% found once. The sample was peripheral blood. The sequence derives from a woman under 30 who had recovered from COVID-19.

For the CDR3, the DNA is TGTGCCTGGAGATCAGGGGGGGGCTACACCTTC. It specifies CAWRSGGGYTF. The chain uses TRBV30 and TRBJ1-2, with 7 bases aligning to TRBD1. The germline gives CDR1 GTSNPN, CDR2 SVGIG (reference sequence). V was clipped by 3 bases and J by 8 bases; unmatched bases: 3. This CDR3 is 11 amino acids long.